This T cell receptor beta chain was found in a study of T-cell reconstitution after alpha-beta-depleted transplantation in children. A few counts support this clonotype. V lost 6 bases, J lost 5 bases, and 12 bases stayed unmatched. The germline gives CDR1 DFQATT, CDR2 SNEGSKA (reference sequence). The CDR3 loop spans 15 amino acids. A TCRbeta library incorporating unique molecular identifiers was prepared. TCRdb processed the PCR reads anew with MiXCR; each CDR3 protein has one entry. The sample shows approximately 640,000 distinct CDR3 sequences, approximately 17% of them seen only once. This clonotype was sampled from a human donor who donated a stem cell graft to a child with acute myeloid leukemia. The chain couples TRBV20-1 to TRBJ2-3; 9 bases match TRBD2. The starting material was PBMCs from the stem cell graft donor, obtained from the stem cell graft. CDR3 in DNA: TGCAGTGCGGGGGTGCGTAGCGGGGGACTAGATACGCAGTATTTT. Translated: CSAGVRSGGLDTQYF.